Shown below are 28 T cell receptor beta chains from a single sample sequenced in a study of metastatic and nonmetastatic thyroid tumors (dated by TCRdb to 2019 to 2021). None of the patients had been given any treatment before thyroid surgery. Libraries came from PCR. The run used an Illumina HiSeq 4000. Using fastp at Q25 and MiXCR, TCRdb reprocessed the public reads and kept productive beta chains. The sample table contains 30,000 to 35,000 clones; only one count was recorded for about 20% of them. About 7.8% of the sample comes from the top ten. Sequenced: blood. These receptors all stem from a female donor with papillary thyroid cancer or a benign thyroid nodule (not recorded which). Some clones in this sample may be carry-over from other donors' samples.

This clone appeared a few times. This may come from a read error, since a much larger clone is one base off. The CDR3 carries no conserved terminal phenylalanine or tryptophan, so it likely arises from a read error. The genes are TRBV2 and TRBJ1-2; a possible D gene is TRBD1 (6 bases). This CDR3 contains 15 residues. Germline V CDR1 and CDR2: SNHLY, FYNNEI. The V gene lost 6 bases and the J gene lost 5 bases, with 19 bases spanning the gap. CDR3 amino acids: CASSEGGGGWYGYTL. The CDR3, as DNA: TGTGCCAGCAGCGAGGGGGGGGGGGGCTGGTATGGCTACACCCTC.

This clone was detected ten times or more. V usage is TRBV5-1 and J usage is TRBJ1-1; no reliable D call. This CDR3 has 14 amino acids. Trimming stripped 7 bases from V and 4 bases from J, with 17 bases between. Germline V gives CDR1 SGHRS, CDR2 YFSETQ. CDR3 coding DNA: TGCGCCAGCGGCCCTAGGGAAGGTAGCACTGAAGCTTTCTTT. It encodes CASGPREGSTEAFF.

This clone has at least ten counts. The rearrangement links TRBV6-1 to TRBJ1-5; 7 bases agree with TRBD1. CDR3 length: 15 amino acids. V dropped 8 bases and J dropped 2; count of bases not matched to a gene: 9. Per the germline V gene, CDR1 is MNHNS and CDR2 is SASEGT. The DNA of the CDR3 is TGTGCCAGCGGAGACAGGGTTGTGGGCAATCAGCCCCAGCATTTT. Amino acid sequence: CASGDRVVGNQPQHF.

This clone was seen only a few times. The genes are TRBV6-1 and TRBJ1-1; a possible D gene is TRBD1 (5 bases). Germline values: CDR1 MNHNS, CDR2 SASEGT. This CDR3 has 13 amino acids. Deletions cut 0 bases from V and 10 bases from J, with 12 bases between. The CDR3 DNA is TGTGCCAGCAGTGAAGCGGGGGGTCTAGGAGCTTTCTTT. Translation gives CASSEAGGLGAFF.

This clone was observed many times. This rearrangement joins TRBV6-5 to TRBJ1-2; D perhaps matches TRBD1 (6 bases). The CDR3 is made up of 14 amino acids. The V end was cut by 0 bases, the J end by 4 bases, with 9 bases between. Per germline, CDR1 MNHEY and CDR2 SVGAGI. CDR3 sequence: CASSYSDRFYGYTF. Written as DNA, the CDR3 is TGTGCCAGCAGTTACTCCGACAGGTTCTATGGCTACACCTTC.

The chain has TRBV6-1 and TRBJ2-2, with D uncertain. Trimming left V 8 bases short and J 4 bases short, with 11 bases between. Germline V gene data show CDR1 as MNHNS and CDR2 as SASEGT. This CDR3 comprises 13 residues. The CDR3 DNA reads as TGTGCCAGCGTAATCCGCCCCACCGGGGAGCTGTTTTTT. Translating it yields CASVIRPTGELFF.

For the CDR3, the DNA is TGTGGGTGCAGCCAGCGGGAGGATAGGGAGCTGTTTTTT. This codes for CGCSQREDRELFF. The gene calls are TRBV3-1 and TRBJ2-2; 9 bases fit TRBD2. Germline V gives CDR1 LGHDT, CDR2 YNNKEL (reference sequence). The CDR3 is 13 amino acids.

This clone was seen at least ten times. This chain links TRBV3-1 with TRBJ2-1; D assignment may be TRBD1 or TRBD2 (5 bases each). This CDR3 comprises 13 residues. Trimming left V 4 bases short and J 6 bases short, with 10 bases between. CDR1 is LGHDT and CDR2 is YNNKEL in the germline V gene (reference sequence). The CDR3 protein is CASSLPGPNEQFF. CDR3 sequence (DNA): TGTGCCAGCAGCCTCCCGGGACCCAATGAGCAGTTCTTC.

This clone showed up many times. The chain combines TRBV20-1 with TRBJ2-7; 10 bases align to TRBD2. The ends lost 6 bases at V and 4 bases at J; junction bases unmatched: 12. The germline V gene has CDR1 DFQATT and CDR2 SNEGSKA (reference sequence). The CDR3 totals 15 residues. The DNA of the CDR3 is TGCAGTGCCCCCCTATATAGCGGGGGGCCGTACGAGCAGTACTTC. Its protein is CSAPLYSGGPYEQYF.

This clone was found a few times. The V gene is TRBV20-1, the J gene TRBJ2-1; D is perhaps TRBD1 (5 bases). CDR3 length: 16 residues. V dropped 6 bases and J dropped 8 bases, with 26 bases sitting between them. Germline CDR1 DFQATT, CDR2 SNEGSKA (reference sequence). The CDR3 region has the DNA TGCAGTGCCCTTTCCACGACAGCCCTCCCTTGGGATGAGCAGTTCTTC. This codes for CSALSTTALPWDEQFF.

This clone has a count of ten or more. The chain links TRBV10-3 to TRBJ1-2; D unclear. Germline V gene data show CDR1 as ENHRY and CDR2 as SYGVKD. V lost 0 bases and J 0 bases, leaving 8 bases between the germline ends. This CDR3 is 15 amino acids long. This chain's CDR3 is CAISESQLANYGYTF. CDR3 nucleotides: TGTGCCATCAGTGAGTCCCAACTAGCTAACTATGGCTACACCTTC.

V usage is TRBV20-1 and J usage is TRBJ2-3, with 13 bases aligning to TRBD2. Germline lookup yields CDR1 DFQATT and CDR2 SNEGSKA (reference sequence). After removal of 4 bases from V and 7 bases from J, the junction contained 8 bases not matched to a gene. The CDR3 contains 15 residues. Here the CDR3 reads CSAKLTSGGTNTQYF. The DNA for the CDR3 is TGCAGTGCTAAACTGACTAGCGGGGGGACGAATACGCAGTATTTT.

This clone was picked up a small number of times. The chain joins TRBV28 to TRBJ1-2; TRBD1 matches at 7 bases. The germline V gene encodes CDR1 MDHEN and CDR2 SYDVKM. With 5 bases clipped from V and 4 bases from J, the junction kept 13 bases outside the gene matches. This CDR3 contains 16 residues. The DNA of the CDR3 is TGTGCCAGCAGTGAAACAGGGGCCGCGAACTTCTATGGCTACACCTTC. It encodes CASSETGAANFYGYTF.

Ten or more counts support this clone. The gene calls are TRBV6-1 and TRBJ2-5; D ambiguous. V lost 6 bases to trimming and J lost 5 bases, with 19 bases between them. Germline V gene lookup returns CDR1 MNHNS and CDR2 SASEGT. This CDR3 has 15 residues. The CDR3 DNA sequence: TGTGCCAGCAGCCCCAACGACGCCTCCGGGGAGACCCAGTACTTC. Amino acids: CASSPNDASGETQYF.

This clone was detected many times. CDR3 protein: CASKETLAGELFF. The CDR3 region has the DNA TGCGCCAGCAAGGAAACGCTTGCCGGGGAGCTGTTTTTT. The chain links TRBV5-1 to TRBJ2-2, with no clear D. The CDR3 covers 13 residues. Germline-derived CDR1 and CDR2 are SGHRS and YFSETQ. Between the trimmed V and J ends, which lost 6 bases and 6 bases, there was a span of 12 bases.

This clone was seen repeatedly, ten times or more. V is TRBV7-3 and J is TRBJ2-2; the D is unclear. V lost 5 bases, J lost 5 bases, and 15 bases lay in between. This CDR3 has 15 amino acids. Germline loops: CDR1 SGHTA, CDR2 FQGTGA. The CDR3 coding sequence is TGTGCCAGCAGCGCCGGGCCTTCCATGACCGGGGAGCTGTTTTTT. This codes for CASSAGPSMTGELFF.

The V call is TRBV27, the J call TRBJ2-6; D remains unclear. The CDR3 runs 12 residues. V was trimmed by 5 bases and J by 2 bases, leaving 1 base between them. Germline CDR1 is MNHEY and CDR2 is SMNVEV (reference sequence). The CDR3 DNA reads TGTGCCAGCAGTCCTGGGGCCAACGTCCTGACTTTC. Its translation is CASSPGANVLTF.

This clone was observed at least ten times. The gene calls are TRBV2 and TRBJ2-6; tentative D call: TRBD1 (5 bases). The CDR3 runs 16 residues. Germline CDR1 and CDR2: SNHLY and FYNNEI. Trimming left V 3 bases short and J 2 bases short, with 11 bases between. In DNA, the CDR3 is TGTGCCAGCAGTGATCAGGGTCGGGCTGGGGCCAACGTCCTGACTTTC. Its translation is CASSDQGRAGANVLTF.

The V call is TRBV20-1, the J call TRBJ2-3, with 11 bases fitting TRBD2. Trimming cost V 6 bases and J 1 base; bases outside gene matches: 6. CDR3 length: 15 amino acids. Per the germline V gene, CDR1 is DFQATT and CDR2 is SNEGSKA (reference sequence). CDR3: CSATGTSGRTDTQYF. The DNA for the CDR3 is TGCAGTGCAACCGGGACTAGCGGTCGCACAGATACGCAGTATTTT.

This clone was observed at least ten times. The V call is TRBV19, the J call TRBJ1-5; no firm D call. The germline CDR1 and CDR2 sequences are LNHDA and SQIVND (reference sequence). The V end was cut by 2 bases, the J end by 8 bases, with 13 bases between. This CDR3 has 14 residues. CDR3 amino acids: CASSISASGEPQHF. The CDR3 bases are TGTGCCAGTAGTATATCGGCCAGTGGGGAGCCCCAGCATTTT.

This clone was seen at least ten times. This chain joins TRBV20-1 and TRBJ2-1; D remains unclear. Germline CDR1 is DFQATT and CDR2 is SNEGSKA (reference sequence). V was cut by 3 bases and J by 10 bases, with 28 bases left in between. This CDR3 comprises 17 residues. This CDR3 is CSASRPRPPGQAREQFF. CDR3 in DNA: TGCAGTGCTAGTCGCCCCCGGCCCCCAGGTCAAGCGCGGGAGCAGTTCTTC.

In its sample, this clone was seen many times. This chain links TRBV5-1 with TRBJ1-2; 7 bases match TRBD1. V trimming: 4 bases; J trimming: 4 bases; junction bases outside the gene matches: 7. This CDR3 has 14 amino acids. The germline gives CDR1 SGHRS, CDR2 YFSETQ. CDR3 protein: CASSTGQELYGYTF. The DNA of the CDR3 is TGCGCCAGCAGCACAGGACAGGAACTCTATGGCTACACCTTC.

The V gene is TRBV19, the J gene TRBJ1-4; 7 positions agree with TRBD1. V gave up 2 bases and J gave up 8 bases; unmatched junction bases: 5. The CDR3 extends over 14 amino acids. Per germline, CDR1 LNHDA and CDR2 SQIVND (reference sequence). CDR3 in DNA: TGTGCCAGTAGTATAACAGGGGATGGAGAAAAACTGTTTTTT. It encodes CASSITGDGEKLFF.

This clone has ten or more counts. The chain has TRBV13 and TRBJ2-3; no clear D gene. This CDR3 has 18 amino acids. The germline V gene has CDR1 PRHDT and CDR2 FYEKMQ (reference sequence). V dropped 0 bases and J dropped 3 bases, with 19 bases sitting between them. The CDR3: CASSLGWATPSPTDTQYF. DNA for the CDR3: TGTGCCAGCAGCTTAGGGTGGGCGACCCCCTCTCCTACAGATACGCAGTATTTT.

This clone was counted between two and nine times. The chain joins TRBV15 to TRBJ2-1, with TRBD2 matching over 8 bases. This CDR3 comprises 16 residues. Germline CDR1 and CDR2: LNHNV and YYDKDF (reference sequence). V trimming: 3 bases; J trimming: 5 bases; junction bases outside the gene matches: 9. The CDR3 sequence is CATSRDTSGSHNEQFF. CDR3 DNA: TGTGCCACCAGCAGGGATACGAGCGGGAGTCACAATGAGCAGTTCTTC.

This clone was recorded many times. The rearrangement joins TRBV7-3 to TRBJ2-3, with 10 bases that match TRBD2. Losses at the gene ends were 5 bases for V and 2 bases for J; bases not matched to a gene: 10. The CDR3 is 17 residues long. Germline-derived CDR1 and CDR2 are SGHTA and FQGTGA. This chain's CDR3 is CASSLALAGGATDTQYF. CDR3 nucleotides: TGTGCCAGCAGCCTAGCCTTAGCGGGGGGAGCCACAGATACGCAGTATTTT.

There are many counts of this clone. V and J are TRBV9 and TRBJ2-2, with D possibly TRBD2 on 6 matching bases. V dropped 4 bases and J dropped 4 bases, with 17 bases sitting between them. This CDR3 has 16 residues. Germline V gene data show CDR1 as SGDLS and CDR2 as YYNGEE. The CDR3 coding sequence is TGTGCCAGCAGCCCCGAGGGAGGACGGGGCACCGGGGAGCTGTTTTTT. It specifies CASSPEGGRGTGELFF.

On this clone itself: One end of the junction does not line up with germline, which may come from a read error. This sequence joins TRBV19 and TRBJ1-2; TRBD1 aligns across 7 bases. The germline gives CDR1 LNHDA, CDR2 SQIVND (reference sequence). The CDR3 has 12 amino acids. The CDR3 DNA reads TGTGCCAGTAGTCAAACTACAGGGGTATACTCCTTC. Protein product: CASSQTTGVYSF.